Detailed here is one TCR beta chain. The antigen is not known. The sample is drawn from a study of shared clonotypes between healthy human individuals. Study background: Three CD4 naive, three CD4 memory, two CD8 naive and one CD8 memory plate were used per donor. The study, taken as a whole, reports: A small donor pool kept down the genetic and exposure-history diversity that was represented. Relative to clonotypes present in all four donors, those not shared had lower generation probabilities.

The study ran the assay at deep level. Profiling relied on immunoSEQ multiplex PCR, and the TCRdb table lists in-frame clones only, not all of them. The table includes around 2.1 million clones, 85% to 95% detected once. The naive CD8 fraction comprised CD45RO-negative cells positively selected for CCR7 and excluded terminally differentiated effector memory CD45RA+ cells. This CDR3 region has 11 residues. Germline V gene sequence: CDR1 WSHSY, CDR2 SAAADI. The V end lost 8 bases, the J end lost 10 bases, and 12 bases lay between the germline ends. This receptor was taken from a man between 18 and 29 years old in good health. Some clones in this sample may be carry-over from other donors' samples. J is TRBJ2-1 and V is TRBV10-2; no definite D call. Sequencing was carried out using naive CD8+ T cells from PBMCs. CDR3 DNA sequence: TGCGCCAGCGGAACCGTGGGCGAGCAGTTCTTC. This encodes CASGTVGEQFF.